This T cell receptor beta chain was sequenced for a study of vaccination and CD4 T cells after COVID-19. Study information: Participants got two doses of BNT162b2 or mRNA-1273 vaccine. Investigators stimulated cells with overlapping spike peptides drawn from SARS-CoV-2, HCoV-NL63, HCoV-OC43 and HCoV-229E.

Treatment specified: roughly 10-day PBMC culture with coronavirus spike peptide pools or control peptides (ViraFEST assay). Cultures of PBMCs, 1.5 million to 2 million per well, were set up with 10 IU/ml IL-2 and around 9.9 ug/ml peptide pools. With the Oncomine TCR Beta short-read assay, DNA from cultured CD4+ T cells was sequenced. DNA came from CD4+ T cells after culture. A single record per CDR3 protein comes from TCRdb applying MiXCR to the PCR reads. The sample holds 20,000 to 25,000 distinct CDR3 sequences; approximately 57% are singletons and the top ten take 13%. On this clonotype: As yet, its antigen is unknown.

This specimen consisted of CD4+ T cells from blood, cultured in vitro, obtained after SARS-CoV-2 vaccination. This TCR was sampled from a human donor who received a COVID-19 vaccine.

Here the CDR3 reads CASSLVRNTDTQYF. In DNA form, the CDR3 reads TGTGCCAGCAGCTTAGTTAGGAATACAGATACGCAGTATTTT. The J gene is TRBJ2-3, the V gene TRBV7-3; D not certain. Trimming pared 2 bases from V and 3 bases from J, leaving 9 bases between. The CDR3 runs to 14 residues. Germline CDR1 reads SGHTA; CDR2 reads FQGTGA.